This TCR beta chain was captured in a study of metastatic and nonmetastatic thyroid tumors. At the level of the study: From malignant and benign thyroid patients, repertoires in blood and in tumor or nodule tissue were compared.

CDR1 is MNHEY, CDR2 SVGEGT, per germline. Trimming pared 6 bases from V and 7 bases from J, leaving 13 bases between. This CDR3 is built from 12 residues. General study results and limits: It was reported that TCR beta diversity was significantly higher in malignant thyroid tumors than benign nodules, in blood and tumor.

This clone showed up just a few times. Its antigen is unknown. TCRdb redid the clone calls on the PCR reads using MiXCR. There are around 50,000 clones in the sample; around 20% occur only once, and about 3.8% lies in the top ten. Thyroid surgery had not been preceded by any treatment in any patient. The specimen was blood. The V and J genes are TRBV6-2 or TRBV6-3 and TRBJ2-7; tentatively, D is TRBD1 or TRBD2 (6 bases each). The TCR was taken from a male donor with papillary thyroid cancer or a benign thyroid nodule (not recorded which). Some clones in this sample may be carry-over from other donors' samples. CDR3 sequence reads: CASSWGACEQYF. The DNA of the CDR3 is TGTGCCAGCAGCTGGGGGGCCTGTGAGCAGTACTTC.